This is a list of T cell receptor beta chains from one sample in a study of PD-1 blockade in classical Hodgkin lymphoma. Sequencing used immunoSEQ multiplex PCR; TCRdb keeps in-frame clones, though not all of them. The top ten clones hold around 20% of a sample with approximately 27,000 clones, roughly four fifths of them seen once. The sample in question was peripheral blood mononuclear cells (PBMCs), obtained before the fourth cycle of nivolumab. These receptors all come from a human donor with classical Hodgkin lymphoma. The CDR3 runs from the conserved cysteine through the conserved F or W. D genes are given only for firm matches. Size values are once, few and many counts, or a class for expanded clones, and some rows have none.

V gene	clone size	J gene	D gene	CDR3 protein	CDR3 DNA
TRBV18	once	TRBJ1-5	.	CASSPIARVLIQPQHF	TGTGCCAGCTCCCCCATTGCCAGGGTCTTAATCCAGCCCCAGCATTTT
TRBV7-9	.	TRBJ1-2	TRBD1	CASSLGTGGRDGYTF	TGTGCCAGCAGCTTAGGGACAGGGGGCAGGGATGGCTACACCTTC
TRBV6-4	.	TRBJ1-6	.	CASPDHAYTGPYNSPLHF	TGTGCCAGCCCAGACCACGCTTACACGGGGCCCTATAATTCACCCCTCCACTTT
TRBV5-4	medium-sized	TRBJ2-7	TRBD1	CASSLGGTGGYEQYF	TGTGCCAGCAGCTTGGGTGGGACAGGGGGCTACGAGCAGTACTTC
TRBV5-1	.	TRBJ2-3	TRBD1	CASTRDRPPDTQYF	TGCGCCAGCACCCGGGACAGGCCCCCAGATACGCAGTATTTT
TRBV6-5	.	TRBJ1-1	.	CASSYRLPNTEAFF	TGTGCCAGCAGTTACAGACTGCCGAACACTGAAGCTTTCTTT
TRBV2	.	TRBJ2-2	.	CASSGRGGGELFF	TGTGCCAGCAGTGGTCGGGGCGGCGGGGAGCTGTTTTTT
TRBV27	once	TRBJ1-4	.	CASSPMPHFGQVNEKLFF	TGTGCCAGCAGTCCAATGCCCCATTTTGGACAAGTGAATGAAAAACTGTTTTTT
TRBV11-2	.	TRBJ2-3	.	CASTPTGQGGSDTQYF	TGTGCCAGCACCCCAACAGGGCAGGGCGGTTCAGATACGCAGTATTTT
TRBV7-9	.	TRBJ2-3	TRBD1	CASSSGQGKVGDTQYF	TGTGCCAGCAGCTCCGGACAGGGAAAGGTGGGGGATACGCAGTATTTT
TRBV2	.	TRBJ2-2	TRBD2	CASRGGRNTGELFF	TGTGCCAGCCGGGGGGGACGGAACACCGGGGAGCTGTTTTTT
TRBV9	.	TRBJ2-5	.	CASSPREAGLTQYF	TGTGCCAGCAGCCCTAGGGAGGCGGGGCTGACCCAGTACTTC
TRBV5-1	.	TRBJ1-2	.	CASSLRPGEYGYTF	TGCGCCAGCAGCCTAAGACCGGGCGAGTATGGCTACACCTTC
TRBV7-6	once	TRBJ2-7	.	CASSLVEGGDFRSVDEQYF	TGTGCCAGCAGCTTAGTAGAAGGAGGTGATTTCAGGTCCGTGGACGAGCAGTACTTC
TRBV7-7	.	TRBJ2-3	.	CASSPGRLTSTDTQYF	TGTGCCAGCAGCCCCGGACGGCTAACTAGCACAGATACGCAGTATTTT
TRBV25-1	.	TRBJ1-2	.	CASSEPTENIYGYTF	TGTGCCAGCAGTGAACCGACAGAAAACATCTATGGCTACACCTTC
TRBV2	.	TRBJ2-3	.	CASSPELNTQYF	TGTGCCAGCAGCCCAGAGCTGAATACGCAGTATTTT
TRBV6-1	.	TRBJ2-5	.	CASNRVMETQYF	TGTGCCAGCAACAGGGTGATGGAGACCCAGTACTTC
TRBV28	.	TRBJ2-7	.	CASSLGGEQYF	TGTGCCAGCAGTTTGGGGGGCGAGCAGTACTTC
TRBV6-1	.	TRBJ2-1	TRBD2	CATNLAGERNEQFF	TGTGCCACCAACCTAGCGGGGGAGCGTAATGAGCAGTTCTTC
TRBV7-3	once	TRBJ2-6	TRBD2	CASSGGGALVSGANVLTF	TGTGCCAGCAGCGGGGGAGGGGCACTAGTTTCTGGGGCCAACGTCCTGACTTTC
TRBV21-1	.	TRBJ1-6	.	CASAFGSGRYNSPLHF	TGTGCCAGCGCTTTCGGATCAGGGCGCTATAATTCACCCCTCCACTTT
TRBV6-5	.	TRBJ2-7	.	CASSPEGHEQYF	TGTGCCAGCAGTCCCGAGGGCCACGAGCAGTACTTC
TRBV5-4	.	TRBJ1-1	.	CASSLGGVNTEAFF	TGTGCCAGCAGCTTGGGAGGGGTAAACACTGAAGCTTTCTTT
TRBV9	.	TRBJ2-1	.	CASSVEGGAHNEQFF	TGTGCCAGCAGCGTAGAAGGGGGGGCTCACAATGAGCAGTTCTTC
TRBV11-2	.	TRBJ2-1	TRBD1	CASTPDRGWLSYNEQFF	TGTGCCAGCACCCCGGACAGGGGATGGTTGTCCTACAATGAGCAGTTCTTC
TRBV18	.	TRBJ1-1	TRBD1	CASSPTGSDTEAFF	TGTGCCAGCTCCCCGACAGGGTCTGACACTGAAGCTTTCTTT
TRBV6-5	.	TRBJ1-3	.	CASSLSAGNTIYF	TGTGCCAGCAGTCTTAGTGCGGGAAACACCATATATTTT
TRBV2	.	TRBJ2-5	TRBD1	CASSGVDRKETQYF	TGTGCCAGCAGTGGGGTGGACAGGAAAGAGACCCAGTACTTC
TRBV5-8	.	TRBJ2-5	TRBD2	CASSLGRGGGETQYF	TGTGCCAGCAGCTTGGGGCGGGGGGGCGGAGAGACCCAGTACTTC
TRBV7-2	.	TRBJ2-5	.	CASSLFGPKQETQYF	TGTGCCAGCAGCTTGTTCGGGCCGAAACAAGAGACCCAGTACTTC
TRBV27	.	TRBJ2-3	TRBD2	CASSLSGLAGGTPLLSTDTQYF	TGTGCCAGCAGTTTATCCGGACTAGCGGGGGGTACCCCCTTATTAAGCACAGATACGCAGTATTTT
TRBV6-1	.	TRBJ2-3	.	CASSERGGPDTQYF	TGTGCCAGCAGTGAACGGGGAGGCCCAGATACGCAGTATTTT
TRBV27	.	TRBJ2-2	.	CASSFEVNTGELFF	TGTGCCAGCAGTTTCGAGGTGAACACCGGGGAGCTGTTTTTT
TRBV6-1	.	TRBJ1-4	TRBD1	CASTIGTGGEKLFF	TGTGCCAGCACCATAGGGACAGGGGGTGAAAAACTGTTTTTT
TRBV7-2	.	TRBJ1-1	.	CASSLHQVTEAFF	TGTGCCAGCAGCTTACACCAGGTGACTGAAGCTTTCTTT
TRBV5-1	.	TRBJ2-5	.	CASSSSLGPETQYF	TGCGCCAGCAGCTCTTCTTTGGGTCCAGAGACCCAGTACTTC
TRBV27	.	TRBJ1-3	.	CASSGTGNTIYF	TGTGCCAGCAGTGGAACGGGAAACACCATATATTTT
TRBV7-9	.	TRBJ1-1	.	CACRIGGEAFF	TGTGCCTGCAGGATCGGGGGGGAAGCTTTCTTT
TRBV18	.	TRBJ1-5	.	CASSPTGGGGQPQHF	TGTGCCAGCTCCCCCACGGGGGGGGGTGGACAGCCCCAGCATTTT
TRBV4-2	few	TRBJ2-1	.	CASSRTSSGNEQFF	TGTGCCAGCAGTCGGACTTCTTCGGGGAATGAGCAGTTCTTC
TRBV5-8	.	TRBJ2-1	.	CASRYGDRRGPKYNEQFF	TGTGCCAGCAGATATGGGGACAGGCGGGGGCCCAAATACAATGAGCAGTTCTTC
TRBV10-3	.	TRBJ2-1	.	CAISESKGEQFF	TGTGCCATCAGTGAGTCGAAAGGGGAGCAGTTCTTC
TRBV7-2	.	TRBJ2-1	.	CASSGPSGSGHEQFF	TGTGCCAGCAGCGGTCCTTCCGGGTCCGGCCATGAGCAGTTCTTC
TRBV6-6	.	TRBJ2-5	.	CASRTGENQETQYF	TGTGCCAGCAGGACCGGCGAAAATCAAGAGACCCAGTACTTC
TRBV7-3	.	TRBJ1-1	.	CASSLTEGTEAFF	TGTGCCAGCAGCTTAACGGAGGGAACTGAAGCTTTCTTT
TRBV6-1	.	TRBJ1-4	.	CASSEIYRYTTNEKLFF	TGTGCCAGCAGTGAAATTTACCGCTACACAACTAATGAAAAACTGTTTTTT
TRBV29-1	.	TRBJ2-4	TRBD1	CSVDDRGPGNIQYF	TGCAGCGTGGATGACAGGGGGCCGGGAAACATTCAGTACTTC
TRBV7-3	.	TRBJ2-2	.	CASSSRTTGELFF	TGTGCCAGCAGCTCCAGGACAACCGGGGAGCTGTTTTTT
TRBV7-2	few	TRBJ2-3	TRBD2	CASSYGGGATDTQYF	TGTGCCAGCAGTTACGGCGGGGGGGCCACAGATACGCAGTATTTT
TRBV7-6	.	TRBJ2-3	TRBD2	CASSSSGGGADTQYF	TGTGCCAGCAGCTCATCGGGCGGGGGGGCAGATACGCAGTATTTT
TRBV18	once	TRBJ2-3	TRBD2	CASSETSGGRRLLTDTQYF	TGTGCCAGCTCAGAGACTAGCGGGGGAAGACGTCTACTCACAGATACGCAGTATTTT
TRBV7-2	.	TRBJ2-2	.	CASSARGRGNWNTGELFF	TGTGCCAGCAGCGCGCGGGGGCGGGGTAATTGGAACACCGGGGAGCTGTTTTTT
TRBV7-8	.	TRBJ2-7	.	CASSLGYGPSYEQYF	TGTGCCAGCAGCTTAGGATATGGCCCGTCCTACGAGCAGTACTTC
TRBV7-2	few	TRBJ2-1	TRBD2	CASSPGLAGGNEQFF	TGTGCCAGCAGCCCCGGACTAGCGGGGGGGAATGAGCAGTTCTTC
TRBV5-8	few	TRBJ1-1	.	CASSLGRRNTEAFF	TGTGCCAGCAGCTTGGGACGGAGGAACACTGAAGCTTTCTTT
TRBV11-3	.	TRBJ2-7	.	CASSLGGHSYEQYF	TGTGCCAGCAGCTTAGGGGGACATTCCTACGAGCAGTACTTC
TRBV18	once	TRBJ1-2	.	CASSTPGLGYTF	TGTGCCAGCTCAACCCCGGGGCTTGGCTACACCTTC
TRBV11-2	.	TRBJ2-7	.	CASSLDRGGRYEQYF	TGTGCCAGCAGCTTAGATAGGGGGGGGAGATACGAGCAGTACTTC